This is a list of T cell receptor beta chains from one sample in a study of Tregs in tolerant kidney transplant recipients. TCRdb's table, derived via immunoSEQ multiplex PCR, lists solely in-frame clones and lacks some. The data contain some 240,000 clones, about 86% of them seen just once; the ten biggest clones take up about 0.58%. Sequenced material: CD4+ T cells from blood. These receptors all stem from a human donor in good health. Each CDR3 is given with its conserved first and last residue. Fields, in order: D gene, J gene, V gene, clone size, CDR3 protein, CDR3 DNA. A D gene is named only where the DNA matches it firmly. The size of a clone is reported for some rows only, either as once, few or many, or as a class for expanded clones.

>.|TRBJ1-1|TRBV7-9|.
CASSLEGGSEAFF
TGTGCCAGCAGCTTAGAGGGAGGTAGTGAAGCTTTCTTT
>.|TRBJ1-2|TRBV27|once
CASSYVSTGRGYTF
TGTGCCAGCAGTTATGTCTCCACAGGTCGGGGCTACACCTTC
>TRBD2|TRBJ2-1|TRBV5-1|.
CASTPRPNTPSGGANEQFF
TGCGCCAGCACCCCGAGGCCGAACACCCCTAGCGGGGGGGCGAATGAGCAGTTCTTC
>TRBD1|TRBJ2-7|TRBV18|.
CASSPTRSGQGADEQYF
TGTGCCAGCTCACCAACACGGTCGGGACAGGGCGCCGACGAGCAGTACTTC
>.|TRBJ2-7|TRBV5-4|.
CASSFEGPLSYEQYF
TGTGCCAGCAGCTTTGAAGGGCCACTCTCCTACGAGCAGTACTTC
>TRBD1|TRBJ2-7|TRBV5-4|once
CASRRDRGVNEQYF
TGTGCCAGCAGGAGGGACAGGGGGGTAAACGAGCAGTACTTC
>TRBD2|TRBJ2-1|TRBV11-3|.
CASSFSSGRRDEQFF
TGTGCCAGCAGCTTCTCTAGCGGGAGGAGGGATGAGCAGTTCTTC
>.|TRBJ1-1|TRBV4-2|.
CASSQSAGNTEAFF
TGTGCCAGCAGCCAATCGGCAGGGAACACTGAAGCTTTCTTT
>.|TRBJ1-2|TRBV6-6|.
CASSQDGGYGYTF
TGTGCCAGCAGCCAGGACGGGGGCTATGGCTACACCTTC
>.|TRBJ1-2|TRBV5-4|.
CASSLEGGRYGYTF
TGTGCCAGCAGCTTGGAGGGGGGAAGATATGGCTACACCTTC
>TRBD1|TRBJ1-1|TRBV7-9|.
CASSYRGPTEAFF
TGTGCCAGCAGCTACAGGGGGCCAACTGAAGCTTTCTTT
>TRBD1|TRBJ2-5|TRBV19|.
CASSVLGGLETQYF
TGTGCCAGTAGTGTACTAGGGGGCCTGGAGACCCAGTACTTC
>.|TRBJ2-2|TRBV7-7|.
CASSLRQGGTGELFF
TGTGCCAGCAGCTTGCGGCAGGGTGGCACCGGGGAGCTGTTTTTT
>.|TRBJ1-2|TRBV20-1|.
CSANSLGYTF
TGCAGTGCCAATTCACTTGGCTACACCTTC
>.|TRBJ2-1|TRBV18|.
CASSFPRGNEQFF
TGTGCCAGCTCTTTTCCCCGGGGCAATGAGCAGTTCTTC
>TRBD2|TRBJ2-3|TRBV5-4|.
CASSFSGRAQYF
TGTGCCAGCAGCTTCAGCGGGAGGGCGCAGTATTTT
>.|TRBJ1-3|TRBV29-1|many
CSVHTGLGSGNTIYF
TGCAGCGTCCACACAGGGTTGGGCTCTGGAAACACCATATATTTT
>.|TRBJ2-7|TRBV5-1|.
CASSLETLSYEQYF
TGCGCCAGCAGCTTGGAGACTCTCTCTTACGAGCAGTACTTC
>.|TRBJ2-1|TRBV6-5|.
CASSYWQSYNEQFF
TGTGCCAGCAGTTACTGGCAGTCCTACAATGAGCAGTTCTTC
>.|TRBJ2-5|TRBV29-1|.
CSVEGDLSTTETQYF
TGCAGCGTTGAGGGGGACTTATCCACTACGGAGACCCAGTACTTC
>.|TRBJ1-1|TRBV5-4|.
CASSWETGSEAFF
TGTGCCAGCAGCTGGGAGACAGGATCTGAAGCTTTCTTT
>.|TRBJ2-5|TRBV5-4|few
CASSLAGSPGGGQYF
TGTGCCAGCAGCTTGGCAGGGTCGCCCGGAGGGGGCCAGTACTTC
>.|TRBJ2-6|TRBV6-1|once
CASRRSSGANVLTF
TGTGCCAGCAGAAGGAGCTCTGGGGCCAACGTCCTGACTTTC
>.|TRBJ2-1|TRBV15|.
CATSRRTLSYEQFF
TGTGCCACCAGCAGGAGGACACTTAGCTATGAGCAGTTCTTC
>.|TRBJ1-4|TRBV15|.
CATAQLAGEKLFF
TGTGCCACCGCTCAATTGGCTGGAGAAAAACTGTTTTTT
>.|TRBJ1-2|TRBV5-8|.
CASNRVRLGYGYTF
TGTGCCAGCAACCGAGTACGGTTGGGATATGGCTACACCTTC
>.|TRBJ2-5|TRBV30|once
CAWSMLSPKETQYF
TGTGCCTGGAGTATGCTTTCCCCTAAAGAGACCCAGTACTTC
>TRBD1|TRBJ1-1|TRBV18|.
CASSPIIAGGNTEAFF
TGTGCCAGCTCACCAATCATCGCAGGGGGAAACACTGAAGCTTTCTTT